This TCR beta chain was sequenced for a study of blood T cell repertoires in COVID-19 (dated by TCRdb to 2020 to 2021). With respect to the entire study: Samples covering the acute and convalescent phases of COVID-19 were provided by collaborators in the United States, Italy and Spain. The prospective study material was composed of cDNA or gDNA derived from T cells, B-cell-depleted T cells, or PBMCs. The dataset comprised deeply sampled blood TCRbeta repertoires from subjects exposed to, actively infected with, or recovered from COVID-19. A freely available public database, intended as a resource for researchers studying the immune response to SARS-CoV-2, is where the repertoires were released. Samples were obtained from the ongoing ImmuneRACE study (first 160 participants) and from some 1,300 subjects provided by 6 global collaborators. A de-identified subject ID, COVID-19 status, age in years and sex were almost always included in the sample metadata. HLA class I and class II types, where available, came from metadata supplied by the sample provider rather than from assay-based typing. Findings and caveats that apply to the study as a whole: How much clinical and demographic metadata was included differed by source and by participant, and the metadata was provided uncurated.

As concerns this clone: Its antigen specificity is not known. Base-call qualities are not available, and no considerably larger clone is one nucleotide away.

Whole blood was collected in K2EDTA tubes by collaborating institutions according to the institutions' own protocols. For TCRbeta analysis, collaborators shipped samples as frozen whole blood, isolated PBMCs, or DNA extracted from either of those sample types. The immunoSEQ Assay, a bias-controlled multiplex PCR, was used to amplify TCRbeta CDR3 regions from genomic DNA. As for the original processing: The number of nucleated cells in each sample was estimated from the amplification of reference gene primers within the assay. Sequence reads were collapsed and filtered to measure the absolute abundance of every unique TCRbeta CDR3 rearrangement. For each sample, productive Simpson clonality was calculated by taking the square root of Simpson's diversity index across productive rearrangements. TCRdb carries this immuneACCESS record with in-frame sequences only. Its versions omit some clonotypes, under half of them owing to an unresolved V gene in the studies checked, with the rest unexplained. For V, J and clone size, that table is used; D and trimming come from the DNA. The sample has tens of thousands of clones on record, about nine tenths of them singletons. The ten largest clones add up to around 4.5% of the sample.

The CDR3 measures 15 amino acids from cysteine to phenylalanine. Only the CDR3 DNA stays, 45 bases, in frame from base 1. The germline V end is reduced by 0 bases and the J end by 7 bases; junction bases left unmatched: 3. From a lookup of the germline V gene, CDR1 and CDR2 are LGHNA and YNFKEQ. The rearranged segments are TRBV4-2 and TRBJ1-6; 7 of the junction bases match TRBD1. This sequence originates from a man in his forties or fifties with active or convalescent COVID-19. Material for sequencing was peripheral blood. CDR3 loop: CASSQETGPNSPLHF. DNA sequence: TGTGCCAGCAGCCAAGAGACAGGGCCAAATTCACCCCTCCACTTT.